This T cell receptor (beta chain) was recorded in a study of blood T cell repertoires in COVID-19. Study-wide context: The origin of the acute and convalescent COVID-19 samples was the United States, Italy and Spain.

The CDR3 sequence is 18 residues long. The germline CDR1 and CDR2 sequences are SGHDT and YYEEEE. Trimming left V 2 bases short and J 0 bases short, with 15 bases between. Living in 24 US areas, the participants were between about 18 and 100 years of age. Participant reports of clinical history set cohort assignment. Methods used by the authors: Amplification from reference gene primers served as the basis for estimated nucleated cell counts. The assay was immunoSEQ multiplex PCR, and TCRdb's table has in-frame clones only and misses some. The DNA was the basis for D and trimming; V, J and clone size are from that table. This table has 200,000 or so clones, 85% to 90% appearing once. In this sample, this clone turned up a few times.

This chain links TRBV5-6 with TRBJ1-6, with D perhaps TRBD1 (6 bases). Material for sequencing was PBMCs or T cells enriched from blood (not recorded which). The sequence derives from a woman between 18 and 30 years old in a cohort exposed to, infected with or recovered from COVID-19 (not recorded which). CDR3 sequence reads: CASSLTRDIFSYNSPLHF. CDR3 nucleotides: TGTGCCAGCAGCTTAACCCGGGACATATTCTCCTATAATTCACCCCTCCACTTT.